These 25 T cell receptor beta chains were sequenced from one sample in a study of cytomegalovirus exposure and HLA in healthy donors (dated by TCRdb to the late 2010s). The method was the immunoSEQ multiplex PCR assay. The multiplex PCR relied on a mix of 60 forward primers for TCR Vbeta segments and 13 reverse primers for TCR Jbeta segments. In its TCRdb copy, this immuneACCESS table keeps in-frame sequences only and misses some clones. Where compared with another copy, unresolved V genes explain less than half of these, and the others have no known cause. The table for this sample lists over 60,000 clones; about 81% of them were counted only once. About an eighth of the sample comes from the top ten. The sample comprised PBMCs. All receptors come from an older man in good health and CMV-seronegative.

The chain employs TRBV10-2 and TRBJ1-2, with 8 bases lining up with TRBD1. Germline V gives CDR1 WSHSY, CDR2 SAAADI. Trimming removed 7 bases from V and 8 bases from J; junction bases left unmatched: 12. The CDR3 is 14 amino acids. As DNA, the CDR3 is TGCGCCAGCACTGGACAGGGCGGGGTTGACGGCTACACCTTC. Its protein product is CASTGQGGVDGYTF.

The rearrangement uses TRBV7-6 and TRBJ2-1; D might be TRBD2 (5 bases). The CDR3 spans 14 residues. Between the trimmed V and J ends, which lost 2 bases and 7 bases, there was a span of 12 bases. The germline V gene has CDR1 SGHVS and CDR2 FNYEAQ. The CDR3 sequence is CASSLRSGKNEQFF. CDR3 DNA sequence: TGTGCCAGCAGCTTAAGATCCGGGAAGAATGAGCAGTTCTTC.

The V gene is TRBV5-6, the J gene TRBJ2-5, with D tentatively TRBD1 (6 bases). This CDR3 is built from 15 residues. The germline V and J ends were trimmed by 3 bases and 2 bases, with 14 bases remaining between them. Germline V lookup: CDR1 SGHDT, CDR2 YYEEEE. For the CDR3, the DNA is TGTGCCAGCAGCTCGATCTACAGGGAACAAGAGACCCAGTACTTC. Its translation is CASSSIYREQETQYF.

The chain employs TRBV11-2 and TRBJ1-1; D uncertain. The CDR3 length is 15 residues. Per germline, CDR1 SGHAT and CDR2 FQNNGV. V shed 3 bases and J shed 1 base, with 12 bases lying between them. CDR3: CASSLRVIQNTEAFF. The CDR3, as DNA: TGTGCCAGCAGCTTGCGGGTTATCCAGAACACTGAAGCTTTCTTT.

This chain links TRBV5-1 with TRBJ2-3; TRBD2 might be the D (6 bases). Germline CDR1 SGHRS, CDR2 YFSETQ. V dropped 3 bases and J dropped 2 bases, with 10 bases sitting between them. The CDR3 has 14 residues. The CDR3 loop reads CASSSGTLTDTQYF. CDR3 DNA sequence: TGCGCCAGCAGCTCCGGGACTCTCACAGATACGCAGTATTTT.

The V gene is TRBV5-1, the J gene TRBJ2-3, with D possibly TRBD2 on 5 matching bases. CDR1 SGHRS and CDR2 YFSETQ come from the germline V gene. This CDR3 has 16 residues. V gave up 0 bases and J gave up 5 bases, with 16 bases separating them. The CDR3 DNA is TGCGCCAGCAGCTTGGGAGGGTCACTGACCCAAGATACGCAGTATTTT. As protein: CASSLGGSLTQDTQYF.

This chain connects TRBV23-1 to TRBJ2-7; D not certain. TRBV23-1 is an ORF, with its function uncertain. Trimming shortened V by 8 bases and J by 4 bases, and 6 bases separated the two germline ends. This CDR3 contains 10 residues. The CDR3 sequence is CASVLYEQYF. The DNA for the CDR3 is TGCGCCAGCGTCCTATACGAGCAGTACTTC.

This clone is a singleton in its sample. The CDR3 spells CSVQTGGQGNEQFF. Written as DNA, the CDR3 is TGCAGCGTTCAAACGGGGGGGCAAGGCAATGAGCAGTTCTTC. The gene calls are TRBV29-1 and TRBJ2-1; TRBD2 aligns across 8 bases. With 5 bases clipped from V and 6 bases from J, the junction kept 9 bases outside the gene matches. The CDR3 totals 14 residues. Looked up from germline, CDR1 is SQVTM and CDR2 is ANQGSEA.

The chain has TRBV18 and TRBJ1-1; 8 bases match TRBD1. CDR3 length: 15 amino acids. Unmatched junction bases numbered 9, after V lost 4 bases and J lost 5 bases. The V gene's germline CDR1 is KGHSH and CDR2 LQKENI. CDR3 bases: TGTGCCAGCTCACGCTATCAGGGGGCTGAGACTGAAGCTTTCTTT. Amino acid sequence: CASSRYQGAETEAFF.

This chain joins TRBV5-1 and TRBJ1-4, with TRBD1 matching 9 bases. The CDR3 spans 16 residues. The trim removed 0 bases at V and 6 bases at J, leaving 6 bases unmatched. Looked up from germline, CDR1 is SGHRS and CDR2 is YFSETQ. The CDR3 protein is CASSLVPTGGDEKLFF. The CDR3 DNA follows: TGCGCCAGCAGCTTGGTCCCCACAGGGGGCGATGAAAAACTGTTTTTT. Variable domain in full (rest from reference TRBV5-1 and TRBJ1-4): KAGVTQTPRYLIKTRGQQVTLSCSPISGHRSVSWYQQTPGQGLQFLFEYFSETQRNKGNFPGRFSGRQFSNSRSEMNVSTLELGDSALYLCASSLVPTGGDEKLFFGSGTQLSVL.

The chain recombines TRBV7-2 with TRBJ2-1; TRBD1 matches 9 bases. Unmatched junction bases numbered 6, after V lost 3 bases and J lost 6 bases. The CDR3 covers 15 residues. The germline CDR1 and CDR2 sequences are SGHTA and FQGNSA. CDR3 in DNA: TGTGCCAGCAGCTTCGGGACAGGGAAAGGCAATGAGCAGTTCTTC. Amino acid sequence: CASSFGTGKGNEQFF.

The V gene is TRBV19, the J gene TRBJ2-1; 7 bases are a match to TRBD2. This CDR3 spans 15 amino acids. V trimming: 5 bases; J trimming: 5 bases; junction bases outside the gene matches: 9. CDR1 and CDR2 from the germline V gene are LNHDA and SQIVND (reference sequence). The CDR3 protein is CASSSPGLVDNEQFF. CDR3 in DNA: TGTGCCAGTAGTTCCCCCGGACTAGTGGACAATGAGCAGTTCTTC.

The V call is TRBV5-4, the J call TRBJ2-3, with 7 nucleotides matching TRBD2. J gave up 3 bases and V 4 bases, and 8 bases lay outside the gene matches. This CDR3 comprises 15 residues. The germline gives CDR1 SGHNT, CDR2 YYREEE (reference sequence). Written as DNA, the CDR3 is TGTGCCAGCAGCCCCGGGGGGTCGGGGACAGATACGCAGTATTTT. Its protein product is CASSPGGSGTDTQYF.

The V call is TRBV7-8, the J call TRBJ1-2; D not resolved. Germline V CDR1 and CDR2: SGHVS, FQNEAQ. Trimming shortened V by 7 bases and J by 4 bases, and 16 bases separated the two germline ends. There are 14 residues in the CDR3. CDR3 residues: CASTYTSSGYGYTF. The CDR3 coding sequence is TGTGCCAGCACCTACACCTCTTCGGGCTATGGCTACACCTTC.

This clone came up a few times. The chain has TRBV6-5 and TRBJ2-7; 9 bases line up with TRBD2. The V gene's germline CDR1 is MNHEY and CDR2 SVGAGI. The CDR3 sequence is 15 residues long. The J segment lost 8 bases and the V segment lost 3 bases, leaving 11 bases of the junction unmatched. The CDR3 DNA reads as TGTGCCAGCAGTTATGGCGGGAGGGGGGATCTCAAGCAGTACTTC. Its protein is CASSYGGRGDLKQYF.

This clone was seen only a few times. The rearrangement links TRBV15 to TRBJ2-1, with 12 positions matching TRBD1. V was pared by 2 bases and J by 9 bases, with 5 bases of the junction left unmatched. Germline V CDR1 and CDR2: LNHNV, YYDKDF (reference sequence). The CDR3 spans 15 residues. In DNA form, the CDR3 reads TGTGCCACCAGCAGACCCGGGACAGGGGGCGGTGAGCAGTTCTTC. It translates to CATSRPGTGGGEQFF.

This clone was seen at least ten times. V gene TRBV13 combines with J gene TRBJ1-3; D is unclear. Per the germline V gene, CDR1 is PRHDT and CDR2 is FYEKMQ (reference sequence). V dropped 0 bases and J dropped 0 bases, with 18 bases sitting between them. The CDR3 totals 19 residues. The CDR3 DNA reads TGTGCCAGCAGCTTAGGCACTCTACTCAAGTCCTCCTCTGGAAACACCATATATTTT. As protein: CASSLGTLLKSSSGNTIYF.

The gene calls are TRBV11-3 and TRBJ2-3, with D tentatively TRBD1 (5 bases). V lost 3 bases and J lost 2, with 12 bases in between. Germline V gives CDR1 SGHNT, CDR2 YENEEA. The CDR3 has 15 amino acids. The CDR3 region is CASSFRVGFTDTQYF. The CDR3 nucleotides read TGTGCCAGCAGCTTCAGGGTGGGGTTCACAGATACGCAGTATTTT.

J is TRBJ2-7 and V is TRBV5-1; TRBD2 matches at 14 bases. In germline, CDR1 is SGHRS, CDR2 YFSETQ. V lost 4 bases and J lost 6; bases outside the gene matches: 6. This CDR3 region has 15 residues. CDR3 residues: CASSVGTSGSSEQYF. CDR3 bases: TGCGCCAGCAGCGTCGGGACTAGCGGGAGTAGCGAGCAGTACTTC.

The J gene is TRBJ2-2, the V gene TRBV12-1; the table calls TRBD1, which could not be checked here. TRBV12-1 is labeled a pseudogene. The CDR3 runs 15 residues. The CDR3 sequence is CASSFLGPRTGELFF. The CDR3 DNA reads as TGTGCCAGCAGCTTTCTGGGGCCCCGCACCGGGGAGCTGTTTTTT.

The gene calls are TRBV18 and TRBJ2-7; D is possibly TRBD2 (5 bases). CDR3 size: 13 residues. V lost 6 bases, J lost 3 bases, and 12 bases lay in between. The germline V gene has CDR1 KGHSH and CDR2 LQKENI. The CDR3 sequence: CASSLGVDYEQYF. The CDR3 bases are TGTGCCAGCTCTTTGGGAGTGGACTACGAGCAGTACTTC.

This chain connects TRBV5-1 to TRBJ2-3; 7 bases map to TRBD1. The germline V gene encodes CDR1 SGHRS and CDR2 YFSETQ. This CDR3 has 14 residues. The junction had 8 bases not matched to a gene; V was cut back by 10 bases and J by 0 bases. This CDR3 reads CAAGPGQSTDTQYF. The CDR3 DNA is TGCGCCGCAGGACCGGGACAGAGCACAGATACGCAGTATTTT. The complete variable domain, with remaining parts taken from reference TRBV5-1 and TRBJ2-3, reads KAGVTQTPRYLIKTRGQQVTLSCSPISGHRSVSWYQQTPGQGLQFLFEYFSETQRNKGNFPGRFSGRQFSNSRSEMNVSTLELGDSALYLCAAGPGQSTDTQYFGPGTRLTVL.

The chain uses TRBV7-2 and TRBJ2-5; possible D gene TRBD2, 6 bases. V dropped 5 bases and J dropped 8 bases, with 12 bases sitting between them. From germline, CDR1 is SGHTA and CDR2 FQGNSA. This CDR3 contains 12 residues. The CDR3 spells CASSTGTSTQYF. CDR3 nucleotides: TGTGCCAGCAGCACCGGGACTTCCACCCAGTACTTC.

This chain joins TRBV11-2 and TRBJ2-5; 7 bases map to TRBD2. The CDR3 spans 15 residues. Losses at the gene ends were 4 bases for V and 5 bases for J; bases not matched to a gene: 10. Germline values: CDR1 SGHAT, CDR2 FQNNGV. The CDR3 sequence is CASSSGTTDLETQYF. For the CDR3, the DNA is TGTGCCAGCAGCTCCGGGACTACTGACCTGGAGACCCAGTACTTC. Supplemented by reference TRBV11-2 and TRBJ2-5, the full variable domain reads EAGVAQSPRYKIIEKRQSVAFWCNPISGHATLYWYQQILGQGPKLLIQFQNNGVVDDSQLPKDRFSAERLKGVDSTLKIQPAKLEDSAVYLCASSSGTTDLETQYFGPGTRLLVL.

The chain joins TRBV6-5 to TRBJ1-6, with a tentative D call TRBD1 (6 bases). V was trimmed by 2 bases and J by 6 bases, leaving 14 bases between them. Germline-derived CDR1 and CDR2 are MNHEY and SVGAGI. CDR3 length: 16 amino acids. The CDR3 loop is CASSYRGTGFNSPLHF. CDR3 in DNA: TGTGCCAGCAGTTACAGGGGTACAGGGTTTAATTCACCCCTCCACTTT.